What follows are 12 T cell receptor beta chains derived from one specimen sequenced in a study of T-cell memory formation after mild COVID-19. TCRdb re-derived calls from the 5' RACE reads in MiXCR, one entry per CDR3 protein. The table shows approximately 580,000 distinct CDR3 sequences, with over 20% occurring only once. The sequenced sample was PBMCs or a T cell subset sorted from them (not recorded which). Receptor source: an adult woman who had mild COVID-19 (a few samples of this study predate the infection). Cell type and time point are not known.

The CDR3 loop is CATSRFYFGNTIYF. The CDR3 coding sequence is TGTGCCACCAGCAGATTCTATTTTGGAAACACCATATATTTT. The rearrangement uses TRBV15 and TRBJ1-3; D ambiguous. The CDR3 covers 14 residues. Germline values: CDR1 LNHNV, CDR2 YYDKDF (reference sequence). Trimming left V 2 bases short and J 3 bases short, with 8 bases between.

This clonotype was observed a handful of times. The chain is built from TRBV20-1 and TRBJ2-5; 8 bases align to TRBD2. Germline trimming cut 6 bases from V and 4 bases from J; bases unmatched to any gene: 13. This CDR3 is built from 15 residues. From germline, CDR1 is DFQATT and CDR2 SNEGSKA (reference sequence). CDR3 nucleotide sequence: TGCAGTGCCTCTTTCAGCGGGAGTAAAAGAGAGACCCAGTACTTC. Its translation is CSASFSGSKRETQYF.

The table lists this clonotype with many counts. The chain couples TRBV7-9 to TRBJ1-1, with D uncertain. Trimming left V 1 base short and J 4 bases short, with 4 bases between. The germline V gene encodes CDR1 SEHNR and CDR2 FQNEAQ (reference sequence). CDR3 length equals 12 residues. The CDR3 nucleotides read TGTGCCAGCAGCTTAGAGGTCACTGAAGCTTTCTTT. It specifies CASSLEVTEAFF.

This clonotype was observed many times. The J gene is TRBJ2-1, the V gene TRBV20-1; 7 bases fit TRBD2. V shed 4 bases, J shed 7 bases, and the junction held 10 bases outside the gene matches. Germline V gene data show CDR1 as DFQATT and CDR2 as SNEGSKA (reference sequence). The CDR3 is 14 amino acids. The CDR3 spells CSAMSSAGENEQFF. As DNA, the CDR3 is TGCAGTGCTATGTCTTCGGCGGGGGAAAATGAGCAGTTCTTC.

This clonotype showed up many times. This chain joins TRBV7-8 and TRBJ2-7; D unresolved. V was cut by 4 bases and J by 2 bases, with 15 bases left in between. The CDR3 consists of 15 residues. CDR1 SGHVS and CDR2 FQNEAQ come from the germline V gene. CDR3 residues: CASSSTFLGAYEQYF. CDR3 sequence (DNA): TGTGCCAGCAGCTCAACCTTCCTGGGCGCCTACGAGCAGTACTTC.

This clonotype has just a few counts. V and J are TRBV18 and TRBJ2-1; 8 nucleotides align to TRBD2. The CDR3 runs to 15 residues. V lost 0 bases and J lost 5; bases outside the gene matches: 3. The germline V gene has CDR1 KGHSH and CDR2 LQKENI. The CDR3 loop reads CASSPPLAVNNEQFF. For the CDR3, the DNA is TGTGCCAGCTCACCACCACTAGCGGTGAACAATGAGCAGTTCTTC.

This chain connects TRBV12-3 or TRBV12-4 to TRBJ1-5; a weak D match, TRBD1 (5 bases). This CDR3 has 14 amino acids. V was shortened by 6 bases and J by 6 bases, with 15 bases between the two germline ends. The CDR3 sequence is CASRKGRDGQPQHF. The CDR3 coding sequence is TGTGCCAGCAGGAAGGGCCGGGACGGTCAGCCCCAGCATTTT.

The chain recombines TRBV7-9 with TRBJ2-1; D is undetermined. V lost 5 bases, J lost 6 bases, and 14 bases lay in between. In germline, CDR1 is SEHNR, CDR2 FQNEAQ (reference sequence). The CDR3 sequence is 14 residues long. The DNA for the CDR3 is TGTGCCAGCAGCCACGTCTCCGGTATCAATGAGCAGTTCTTC. Protein: CASSHVSGINEQFF.

A few counts support this clonotype. The chain has TRBV4-3 and TRBJ2-1, with 10 bases aligning to TRBD2. Germline trimming cut 4 bases from V and 5 bases from J; bases unmatched to any gene: 8. The CDR3 has 16 residues. Looked up from germline, CDR1 is LGHNA and CDR2 is YSLEER. As DNA, the CDR3 is TGCGCCAGCAGCCGGACACTAGCGGGAATCGACAATGAGCAGTTCTTC. Protein product: CASSRTLAGIDNEQFF.

The gene calls are TRBV7-9 and TRBJ2-1; tentatively, D is TRBD2 (5 bases). CDR1 and CDR2 (germline): SEHNR, FQNEAQ (reference sequence). This CDR3 comprises 13 residues. V was cut by 2 bases and J by 9 bases, with 11 bases left in between. CDR3 sequence (DNA): TGTGCCAGCAGCTTATCGGGGTCGAGTGAGCAGTTCTTC. This translates into CASSLSGSSEQFF.

The chain couples TRBV27 to TRBJ2-3; TRBD2 matches at 8 bases. CDR1 is MNHEY and CDR2 is SMNVEV in the germline V gene (reference sequence). V dropped 1 base and J dropped 0; count of bases not matched to a gene: 9. The CDR3 spans 18 residues. The CDR3 region has the DNA TGTGCCAGCAGTTTATGGGTAGCGGGGCCAACTAGCACAGATACGCAGTATTTT. Translation gives CASSLWVAGPTSTDTQYF.

Many counts were recorded for this clonotype. This sequence joins TRBV12-3 or TRBV12-4 and TRBJ2-1; the match to TRBD2 covers 14 bases. Unmatched junction bases numbered 4, after V lost 5 bases and J lost 7 bases. The CDR3 has 15 residues. CDR3 amino acids: CASSPGTSGSNEQFF. CDR3 coding DNA: TGTGCCAGCAGTCCGGGGACTAGCGGGAGTAATGAGCAGTTCTTC.